One and the same sample provided the 10 T cell receptor beta chains below, sequenced in a study of blood T cell repertoires in COVID-19. Clones were sequenced by immunoSEQ multiplex PCR, and TCRdb holds only the in-frame ones, with some missing. The table has about 76,000 clones, 60% to 80% seen once; the top ten hold about 12%. The sequencing input was peripheral blood. The receptors were sampled from a human donor in a cohort sampled during active COVID-19.

The chain recombines TRBV28 with TRBJ2-2; 8 nucleotides line up with TRBD1. V trimming: 6 bases; J trimming: 4 bases; junction bases outside the gene matches: 7. The CDR3 is made up of 15 amino acids. From germline, CDR1 is MDHEN and CDR2 SYDVKM. The CDR3 spells CASSSRGRRTGELFF. The CDR3 DNA is TGTGCCAGCAGCTCCAGGGGGCGCCGCACCGGGGAGCTGTTTTTT.

The sample holds one count of this clone. The chain recombines TRBV4-1 with TRBJ1-4, with 8 bases that match TRBD1. Trimming took 6 bases from V and 7 from J; bases not matched to a gene: 10. Germline loops: CDR1 MGHRA, CDR2 YSYEKL. The CDR3 runs to 15 residues. CDR3 protein: CASSSNQGAGEKLFF. CDR3 nucleotide sequence: TGCGCCAGCAGTTCGAACCAGGGGGCTGGTGAAAAACTGTTTTTT.

The V and J genes are TRBV7-8 and TRBJ2-2; 8 bases agree with TRBD1. Germline values: CDR1 SGHVS, CDR2 FQNEAQ. V gave up 2 bases and J gave up 0 bases; unmatched junction bases: 2. The CDR3 length is 16 residues. The CDR3, as DNA: TGTGCCAGCAGCTTAAGGGACAGGTCGAACACCGGGGAGCTGTTTTTT. It is translated as CASSLRDRSNTGELFF.

This clone was detected a few times. V is TRBV29-1 and J is TRBJ1-1; D uncertain. The V end lost 6 bases, the J end lost 4 bases, and 9 bases lay between the germline ends. This CDR3 comprises 11 residues. CDR1 is SQVTM, CDR2 ANQGSEA, per germline. The CDR3 reads CSVPAFTEAFF. The DNA for the CDR3 is TGCAGCGTACCAGCGTTCACTGAAGCTTTCTTT.

The CDR3 coding sequence is TGCGCCAGCAGCCAAGACGGTGGAGGCTTCGGTAACGAGCAGTACTTC. This gives the protein CASSQDGGGFGNEQYF. This chain uses TRBV4-1 with TRBJ2-7, with a possible D match to TRBD2 (5 bases). V was cut by 0 bases and J by 5 bases, with 17 bases left in between. CDR3 length equals 16 residues. Germline assignment: CDR1 MGHRA and CDR2 YSYEKL.

The chain combines TRBV5-1 with TRBJ1-1, with 10 bases identical to TRBD1. Germline CDR1 is SGHRS and CDR2 is YFSETQ. V was pared by 4 bases and J by 3 bases, with 9 bases of the junction left unmatched. The CDR3 has 16 amino acids. For the CDR3, the DNA is TGCGCCAGCAGCCGGACCCCGGACAGGGGGGACACTGAAGCTTTCTTT. It is translated as CASSRTPDRGDTEAFF.

The V call is TRBV5-1, the J call TRBJ2-6; D might be TRBD1 (6 bases). With 4 bases removed from V and 13 bases from J, the gap between germline ends came to 18 bases. The CDR3 consists of 14 residues. The germline V gene encodes CDR1 SGHRS and CDR2 YFSETQ. This CDR3 is CASSGDIPVRVLTF. CDR3 in DNA: TGCGCCAGCAGCGGGGACATCCCTGTGAGGGTCCTGACTTTC.

There are a few counts of this clone. The CDR3, as DNA: TGTGCCAGCAGCGCACTATTTGCGGATACGCAGTATTTT. Protein product: CASSALFADTQYF. The chain has TRBV9 and TRBJ2-3; D uncertain. This CDR3 is built from 13 residues. Germline loops: CDR1 SGDLS, CDR2 YYNGEE. Trimming removed 3 bases at V and 6 bases at J, with 11 bases between.

CDR3 protein: CASSAVDRVGTQYF. The CDR3 DNA follows: TGTGCCAGCAGTGCTGTCGACAGGGTGGGGACCCAGTACTTC. The J gene is TRBJ2-5, the V gene TRBV25-1; TRBD1 agrees at 7 bases. V gave up 4 bases and J gave up 7 bases; unmatched junction bases: 9. CDR3 length: 14 residues. From germline, CDR1 is MGHDK and CDR2 SYGVNS. Based on the CDR3 plus reference TRBV25-1 and TRBJ2-5, the full variable domain is EADIYQTPRYLVIGTGKKITLECSQTMGHDKMYWYQQDPGMELHLIHYSYGVNSTEKGDLSSESTVSRIRTEHFPLTLESARPSHTSQYLCASSAVDRVGTQYFGPGTRLLVL.

The chain uses TRBV12-3 or TRBV12-4 and TRBJ2-3; tentative D call: TRBD1 (6 bases). V gave up 7 bases and J gave up 2 bases, with 10 bases separating them. The length of the CDR3 is 13 residues. CDR3 residues: CASTRGNTDTQYF. CDR3 in DNA: TGTGCCAGCACCAGGGGTAACACAGATACGCAGTATTTT.